The 26 T cell receptor beta chains below were found in one sample sequenced in a study of blood T cell repertoires in COVID-19 (dated by TCRdb to about 2020). Libraries came from the immunoSEQ multiplex PCR assay. In TCRdb, the immuneACCESS table is reduced to in-frame sequences with V and J assigned. These tables do not hold every clone; where another copy was compared, an unresolved V gene accounts for under half, and the others remain unexplained. Across this sample there are about 66,000 clones, with around 84% seen only once. The leading ten clones occupy 6.9% of the sample. Sequenced: peripheral blood. The receptors derive from a man in his fifties or sixties with active COVID-19.

V gene TRBV9 combines with J gene TRBJ2-1; 7 nucleotides match TRBD2. CDR1 is SGDLS, CDR2 YYNGEE, per germline. Losses at the gene ends were 0 bases for V and 11 bases for J; bases not matched to a gene: 2. The length of the CDR3 is 12 residues. The CDR3: CASSVGGGKQFF. In DNA form, the CDR3 reads TGTGCCAGCAGCGTAGGCGGGGGAAAGCAGTTCTTC.

V gene TRBV5-4 combines with J gene TRBJ2-3; D is uncertain. V lost 5 bases, J lost 0 bases, and 13 bases lay in between. This CDR3 spans 15 amino acids. Germline V lookup: CDR1 SGHNT, CDR2 YYREEE (reference sequence). The CDR3 reads CASSFRRSSTDTQYF. CDR3 nucleotides: TGTGCCAGCAGTTTTCGCCGGTCTAGCACAGATACGCAGTATTTT.

This chain connects TRBV20-1 to TRBJ2-3; D unclear. The CDR3 covers 14 residues. Per the germline V gene, CDR1 is DFQATT and CDR2 is SNEGSKA (reference sequence). The V gene lost 3 bases and the J gene lost 3 bases, with 13 bases spanning the gap. CDR3 in DNA: TGCAGTGCTAGTGGGCCTAGACGGACAGATACGCAGTATTTT. This sequence encodes CSASGPRRTDTQYF.

This chain joins TRBV1 and TRBJ1-1. TRBV1 is labeled a pseudogene. The CDR3 totals 14 residues. The CDR3 spells CTSSHPKAGLQAFF. CDR3 bases: TGCACCAGCAGCCACCCTAAGGCGGGGCTACAAGCTTTCTTT.

Only one count was recorded for this clone. The genes are TRBV19 and TRBJ2-4; D unclear. The CDR3 is made up of 13 amino acids. Per the germline V gene, CDR1 is LNHDA and CDR2 is SQIVND (reference sequence). Trimming shortened V by 10 bases and J by 6 bases, and 16 bases separated the two germline ends. CDR3 protein: CATLDRNGNIQYF. The CDR3, as DNA: TGTGCCACCCTAGACCGCAATGGAAACATTCAGTACTTC.

The chain has TRBV2 and TRBJ1-2; no clear D. CDR3 length: 10 residues. The germline CDR1 and CDR2 sequences are SNHLY and FYNNEI. The V end was cut by 6 bases, the J end by 8 bases, with 7 bases between. Written as DNA, the CDR3 is TGTGCCAGCAGGTCTAACGGCTACACCTTC. Protein sequence: CASRSNGYTF. The full variable domain, rest sourced from reference TRBV2 and TRBJ1-2, is EPEVTQTPSHQVTQMGQEVILRCVPISNHLYFYWYRQILGQKVEFLVSFYNNEISEKSEIFDDQFSVERPDGSNFTLKIRSTKLEDSAMYFCASRSNGYTFGSGTRLTVV.

The V gene is TRBV19, the J gene TRBJ1-6; 10 nucleotides line up with TRBD1. The germline CDR1 and CDR2 sequences are LNHDA and SQIVND (reference sequence). The trim removed 5 bases at V and 9 bases at J, leaving 10 bases unmatched. CDR3 length: 16 amino acids. The CDR3 bases are TGTGCCAGTAGTCTTGCTGTCGGGACAGGGGTTTCACCCCTCCACTTT. This translates into CASSLAVGTGVSPLHF.

This clone was recorded only once. V usage is TRBV18 and J usage is TRBJ2-3; 9 bases map to TRBD1. Germline loops: CDR1 KGHSH, CDR2 LQKENI. The junction had 12 bases not matched to a gene; V was cut back by 1 base and J by 7 bases. The CDR3 is made up of 17 amino acids. CDR3 in DNA: TGTGCCAGCTCACCACAAAACTCACAGGGGGCCGGTAATACGCAGTATTTT. This codes for CASSPQNSQGAGNTQYF. The whole variable domain, remainder taken from reference TRBV18 and TRBJ2-3, is NAGVMQNPRHLVRRRGQEARLRCSPMKGHSHVYWYRQLPEEGLKFMVYLQKENIIDESGMPKERFSAEFPKEGPSILRIQQVVRGDSAAYFCASSPQNSQGAGNTQYFGPGTRLTVL.

This rearrangement joins TRBV5-1 to TRBJ2-1, with D unclear. Trimming cost V 0 bases and J 5 bases, with 6 bases left between them. The CDR3 runs 13 residues. The germline gives CDR1 SGHRS, CDR2 YFSETQ. The CDR3 here is CASSLDTDNEQFF. For the CDR3, the DNA is TGCGCCAGCAGCTTGGACACCGACAATGAGCAGTTCTTC. Full variable domain (outside the CDR3, taken from reference TRBV5-1 and TRBJ2-1): KAGVTQTPRYLIKTRGQQVTLSCSPISGHRSVSWYQQTPGQGLQFLFEYFSETQRNKGNFPGRFSGRQFSNSRSEMNVSTLELGDSALYLCASSLDTDNEQFFGPGTRLTVL.

The chain joins TRBV14 to TRBJ2-3; 10 bases fit TRBD2. CDR3 length: 16 residues. J gave up 5 bases and V 2 bases, and 7 bases lay outside the gene matches. In germline, CDR1 is SGHDN, CDR2 FVKESK. CDR3 nucleotide sequence: TGTGCCAGCAGCCAAATAGCGGGGGGCCGGGGAGATACGCAGTATTTT. Translated: CASSQIAGGRGDTQYF.

This clone was observed once. The chain has TRBV15 and TRBJ1-5, with TRBD1 matching over 9 bases. V trimming: 5 bases; J trimming: 4 bases; junction bases outside the gene matches: 3. The CDR3 is 14 amino acids. Germline V gives CDR1 LNHNV, CDR2 YYDKDF (reference sequence). The CDR3 protein is CATSRDRVNQPQHF. CDR3 nucleotides: TGTGCCACCAGCCGGGACAGGGTAAATCAGCCCCAGCATTTT. The complete variable domain, with remaining parts taken from reference TRBV15 and TRBJ1-5, reads DAMVIQNPRYQVTQFGKPVTLSCSQTLNHNVMYWYQQKSSQAPKLLFHYYDKDFNNEADTPDNFQSRRPNTSFCFLDIRSPGLGDTAMYLCATSRDRVNQPQHFGDGTRLSIL.

This rearrangement joins TRBV3-1 (or the pseudogene TRBV3-2) to TRBJ1-6; unclear D gene. With 6 bases removed from V and 7 bases from J, the gap between germline ends came to 22 bases. This CDR3 comprises 17 residues. CDR1 is LGHDT and CDR2 is YNNKEL in the germline V gene (reference sequence). The CDR3 coding sequence is TGTGCCAGCAGGCCCACGGGATCTCCGGGAGGGAATTCACCCCTCCACTTT. Translation gives CASRPTGSPGGNSPLHF.

The chain recombines TRBV19 with TRBJ2-1, with a possible D match to TRBD2 (6 bases). Per germline, CDR1 LNHDA and CDR2 SQIVND (reference sequence). V shed 6 bases and J shed 6 bases, with 15 bases lying between them. The CDR3 spans 14 residues. CDR3 sequence: CASRMAGRSNEQFF. The CDR3 coding sequence is TGTGCCAGTAGGATGGCGGGGAGATCCAATGAGCAGTTCTTC.

The chain couples TRBV5-8 to TRBJ1-5, with D uncertain. V was trimmed by 3 bases and J by 1 base, leaving 17 bases between them. Germline V lookup: CDR1 SGHTS, CDR2 YDEGEE. The CDR3 is 17 amino acids. CDR3 sequence: CASSSGVSRASNQPQHF. CDR3 bases: TGTGCCAGCAGCTCGGGAGTCTCAAGGGCGAGCAATCAGCCCCAGCATTTT.

A few counts support this clone. CDR3 sequence (DNA): TGCGCCAGCAGTGACGGAGGGACCTTAGGTCAGCCCCAGCATTTT. Its protein is CASSDGGTLGQPQHF. The V gene is TRBV5-1, the J gene TRBJ1-5; TRBD1 is a possible D gene (5 bases). There are 15 residues in the CDR3. V was shortened by 5 bases and J by 6 bases, with 18 bases between the two germline ends. The germline gives CDR1 SGHRS, CDR2 YFSETQ.

CDR3 DNA: TGTGCCAGCAGTGATCGACAGGGAAACAATGAGCAGTTCTTC. Protein product: CASSDRQGNNEQFF. The J gene is TRBJ2-1, the V gene TRBV2, with 7 positions matching TRBD1. CDR3 size: 14 residues. In germline, CDR1 is SNHLY, CDR2 FYNNEI. J gave up 5 bases and V 3 bases, and 4 bases lay outside the gene matches.

The V call is TRBV2, the J call TRBJ1-3; 8 bases match TRBD1. The ends lost 2 bases at V and 2 bases at J; junction bases unmatched: 5. This CDR3 contains 16 residues. Germline values: CDR1 SNHLY, CDR2 FYNNEI. CDR3 sequence: CASSEWQGAAGNTIYF. The CDR3, as DNA: TGTGCCAGCAGTGAATGGCAGGGGGCTGCTGGAAACACCATATATTTT.

V usage is TRBV5-1 and J usage is TRBJ2-3; D may be TRBD2 (5 bases). Germline V gene sequence: CDR1 SGHRS, CDR2 YFSETQ. Trimming shortened V by 5 bases and J by 6 bases, and 13 bases separated the two germline ends. The CDR3 has 13 residues. The CDR3 bases are TGCGCCAGCAGGCCCCTAGCCGTTGATACGCAGTATTTT. It is translated as CASRPLAVDTQYF.

The chain has TRBV6-5 and TRBJ1-5; 7 nucleotides match TRBD1. The CDR3 runs 14 residues. The V and J ends lost 8 bases and 3 bases, in that order; junction bases with no gene match: 7. CDR1 MNHEY and CDR2 SVGAGI come from the germline V gene. CDR3 in DNA: TGTGCCAGCTGGGACAGACACCCCAATCAGCCCCAGCATTTT. Protein product: CASWDRHPNQPQHF.

The chain is built from TRBV21-1 and TRBJ2-7; TRBD2 was called by the table and not checked on the DNA. TRBV21-1 is shown as a pseudogene. The CDR3 spans 15 residues. This CDR3 is CASSKLGGFSYEQYV. In DNA form, the CDR3 reads TGTGCCAGCAGCAAATTGGGGGGTTTCTCCTACGAGCAGTACGTC.

V is TRBV7-9 and J is TRBJ2-7, with D perhaps TRBD1 (5 bases). V was clipped by 0 bases and J by 7 bases, with 10 bases between them. The germline V gene has CDR1 SEHNR and CDR2 FQNEAQ (reference sequence). The CDR3 has 13 amino acids. This CDR3 is CASSLAGVGEQYF. The CDR3, as DNA: TGTGCCAGCAGCTTAGCAGGGGTGGGGGAGCAGTACTTC.

The rearrangement links TRBV2 to TRBJ1-4, with TRBD1 matching over 8 bases. V was pared by 7 bases and J by 7 bases, with 5 bases of the junction left unmatched. Looked up from germline, CDR1 is SNHLY and CDR2 is FYNNEI. The CDR3 runs to 13 residues. The CDR3 region has the DNA TGTGCCAGCAATGGACAGGGCGGTGAAAAACTGTTTTTT. Amino acids: CASNGQGGEKLFF. Variable domain in full (rest from reference TRBV2 and TRBJ1-4): EPEVTQTPSHQVTQMGQEVILRCVPISNHLYFYWYRQILGQKVEFLVSFYNNEISEKSEIFDDQFSVERPDGSNFTLKIRSTKLEDSAMYFCASNGQGGEKLFFGSGTQLSVL.

V gene TRBV5-4 combines with J gene TRBJ1-2, with TRBD1 as a possible D gene (5 bases). In germline, CDR1 is SGHNT, CDR2 YYREEE (reference sequence). V dropped 4 bases and J dropped 0 bases, with 13 bases sitting between them. This CDR3 spans 15 amino acids. The DNA of the CDR3 is TGTGCCAGCAGCCCCACCGACAGCACTAACTATGGCTACACCTTC. Translation: CASSPTDSTNYGYTF.

This chain uses TRBV3-1 (or the pseudogene TRBV3-2) with TRBJ1-5; no clear D. V was shortened by 1 base and J by 7 bases, with 8 bases between the two germline ends. The CDR3 sequence is 13 residues long. Germline lookup yields CDR1 LGHDT and CDR2 YNNKEL (reference sequence). The CDR3 coding sequence is TGTGCCAGCAGCCAAGGAGGGTTCCAGCCCCAGCATTTT. Its translation is CASSQGGFQPQHF.

The rearrangement joins TRBV7-3 to TRBJ2-3; D possibly corresponds to TRBD1 (6 bases). CDR3 length: 14 amino acids. V was trimmed by 1 base and J by 5 bases, leaving 10 bases between them. Germline loops: CDR1 SGHTA, CDR2 FQGTGA. The CDR3 region has the DNA TGTGCCAGCAGCTTAAACAGGGCGGTAGATACGCAGTATTTT. This codes for CASSLNRAVDTQYF.

This sequence joins TRBV4-1 and TRBJ2-3, with D possibly being TRBD1 (5 bases). V was trimmed by 4 bases and J by 2 bases, leaving 10 bases between them. CDR3 size: 14 residues. Germline V lookup: CDR1 MGHRA, CDR2 YSYEKL. This chain's CDR3 is CASSPTDPTDTQYF. The CDR3 bases are TGCGCCAGCAGCCCGACAGACCCCACAGATACGCAGTATTTT.